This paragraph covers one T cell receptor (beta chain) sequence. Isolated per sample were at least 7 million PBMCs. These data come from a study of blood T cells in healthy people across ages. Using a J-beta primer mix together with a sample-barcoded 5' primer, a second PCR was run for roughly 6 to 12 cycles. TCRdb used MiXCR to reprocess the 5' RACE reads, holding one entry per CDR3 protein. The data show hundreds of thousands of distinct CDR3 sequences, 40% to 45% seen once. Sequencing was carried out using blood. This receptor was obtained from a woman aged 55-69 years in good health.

The chain's CDR3 is CASSLEGADYNEQFF. The CDR3 nucleotides read TGCGCCAGCAGCTTGGAGGGGGCCGACTACAATGAGCAGTTCTTC. The chain combines TRBV5-1 with TRBJ2-1; the match to TRBD1 covers 7 bases. This CDR3 comprises 15 residues. V gave up 0 bases and J gave up 3 bases; unmatched junction bases: 3. Germline V CDR1 and CDR2: SGHRS, YFSETQ.